The rows below give T cell receptor beta chains drawn from one sample of a study of monozygotic twins with inflammatory bowel disease. TCRdb reprocessed the 5' RACE reads, keeping one entry per CDR3 protein, no DNA. This table holds 200,000 to 250,000 distinct CDR3 sequences. Sequenced: blood. These receptors came from a human donor with ulcerative colitis or Crohn's disease, or a healthy co-twin of an affected twin (not recorded which). Both conserved end residues are part of each CDR3. The order of the fields is V gene, J gene, CDR3 protein.

v_call: TRBV12-3/TRBV12-4; j_call: TRBJ2-7; cdr3_aa: CASSPRTGSAEQYF
v_call: TRBV20-1; j_call: TRBJ1-2; cdr3_aa: CSAPSGPNYGYTF
v_call: TRBV5-1; j_call: TRBJ2-7; cdr3_aa: CASSFGAGDREQYF
v_call: TRBV19; j_call: TRBJ1-1; cdr3_aa: CASSRQGVAEAFF
v_call: TRBV27; j_call: TRBJ2-7; cdr3_aa: CASSPIGTSGSTEQYF
v_call: TRBV5-4; j_call: TRBJ2-1; cdr3_aa: CASSLRGGNEQFF
v_call: TRBV6-1; j_call: TRBJ2-2; cdr3_aa: CASRQAPTGNTGELFF
v_call: TRBV11-2; j_call: TRBJ2-3; cdr3_aa: CASRTSPDTQYF
v_call: TRBV12-3/TRBV12-4; j_call: TRBJ1-6; cdr3_aa: CASSSNRNRNSPLHF
v_call: TRBV10-3; j_call: TRBJ1-6; cdr3_aa: CAISVGGVSSPLHF
v_call: TRBV6-5; j_call: TRBJ1-5; cdr3_aa: CASKGGVNQPQHF
v_call: TRBV20-1; j_call: TRBJ1-4; cdr3_aa: CSARGPGTGNEKLFF
v_call: TRBV18; j_call: TRBJ1-6; cdr3_aa: CASSPTEANNSPLHF
v_call: TRBV29-1; j_call: TRBJ1-2; cdr3_aa: CSAYGGGDYGYTF
v_call: TRBV4-1; j_call: TRBJ2-3; cdr3_aa: CASSPTRGGTDTQYF
v_call: TRBV6-1; j_call: TRBJ2-5; cdr3_aa: CASSEIPLPAAETQYF
v_call: TRBV19; j_call: TRBJ1-1; cdr3_aa: CASSIAARMNTEAFF
v_call: TRBV5-1; j_call: TRBJ1-1; cdr3_aa: CASSLDGQGGFDTEAFF
v_call: TRBV12-2; j_call: TRBJ1-1; cdr3_aa: CASRFRAHTEAFF
v_call: TRBV3-1; j_call: TRBJ2-6; cdr3_aa: CASSATLVAGANVLTF
v_call: TRBV7-2; j_call: TRBJ2-2; cdr3_aa: CASSLGAGRTGELFF
v_call: TRBV11-2; j_call: TRBJ2-1; cdr3_aa: CASGEGGEQFF
v_call: TRBV20-1; j_call: TRBJ2-5; cdr3_aa: CSASLAGVRETQYF
v_call: TRBV6-5; j_call: TRBJ1-5; cdr3_aa: CASSYSQGPQHF
v_call: TRBV20-1; j_call: TRBJ2-6; cdr3_aa: CSARELAPSSGANVLTF
v_call: TRBV9; j_call: TRBJ2-6; cdr3_aa: CASSAQGVSGANVLTF
v_call: TRBV19; j_call: TRBJ1-6; cdr3_aa: CASKGSSYNSPLHF
v_call: TRBV10-3; j_call: TRBJ2-7; cdr3_aa: CAISGTGYEQYF
v_call: TRBV5-1; j_call: TRBJ2-3; cdr3_aa: CASSFLGAGGTDTQYF
v_call: TRBV3-1; j_call: TRBJ1-2; cdr3_aa: CASSQGPTNYGYTF
v_call: TRBV5-1; j_call: TRBJ1-1; cdr3_aa: CASSSQIGSNTEAFF
v_call: TRBV29-1; j_call: TRBJ2-1; cdr3_aa: CSGRQGIDNEQFF
v_call: TRBV5-1; j_call: TRBJ2-1; cdr3_aa: CASSPSGVGEQFF
v_call: TRBV5-4; j_call: TRBJ2-3; cdr3_aa: CASSLIESTDTQYF